This T cell receptor beta chain was observed in a study of T cell changes during pregnancy in multiple sclerosis. The method was immunoSEQ multiplex PCR; TCRdb's version includes in-frame clones alone and lacks a portion of them. The data show approximately 70,000 clones, more than 90% seen once. The CDR3 runs 14 residues. V was clipped by 2 bases and J by 8 bases, with 15 bases between them. In germline, CDR1 is SGHTA, CDR2 FQGNSA. This sequence originates from a female donor with multiple sclerosis, enrolled in a pregnancy study. Material: peripheral blood, obtained in the first trimester of pregnancy. This chain joins TRBV7-2 and TRBJ1-2; D perhaps matches TRBD1 (6 bases). In DNA form, the CDR3 reads TGTGCCAGCAGCTTATCAGGGGCTATCAGCGGCTACACCTTC. Amino acids: CASSLSGAISGYTF. Based on the CDR3 plus reference TRBV7-2 and TRBJ1-2, the full variable domain is GAGVSQSPSNKVTEKGKDVELRCDPISGHTALYWYRQSLGQGLEFLIYFQGNSAPDKSGLPSDRFSAERTGGSVSTLTIQRTQQEDSAVYLCASSLSGAISGYTFGSGTRLTVV.